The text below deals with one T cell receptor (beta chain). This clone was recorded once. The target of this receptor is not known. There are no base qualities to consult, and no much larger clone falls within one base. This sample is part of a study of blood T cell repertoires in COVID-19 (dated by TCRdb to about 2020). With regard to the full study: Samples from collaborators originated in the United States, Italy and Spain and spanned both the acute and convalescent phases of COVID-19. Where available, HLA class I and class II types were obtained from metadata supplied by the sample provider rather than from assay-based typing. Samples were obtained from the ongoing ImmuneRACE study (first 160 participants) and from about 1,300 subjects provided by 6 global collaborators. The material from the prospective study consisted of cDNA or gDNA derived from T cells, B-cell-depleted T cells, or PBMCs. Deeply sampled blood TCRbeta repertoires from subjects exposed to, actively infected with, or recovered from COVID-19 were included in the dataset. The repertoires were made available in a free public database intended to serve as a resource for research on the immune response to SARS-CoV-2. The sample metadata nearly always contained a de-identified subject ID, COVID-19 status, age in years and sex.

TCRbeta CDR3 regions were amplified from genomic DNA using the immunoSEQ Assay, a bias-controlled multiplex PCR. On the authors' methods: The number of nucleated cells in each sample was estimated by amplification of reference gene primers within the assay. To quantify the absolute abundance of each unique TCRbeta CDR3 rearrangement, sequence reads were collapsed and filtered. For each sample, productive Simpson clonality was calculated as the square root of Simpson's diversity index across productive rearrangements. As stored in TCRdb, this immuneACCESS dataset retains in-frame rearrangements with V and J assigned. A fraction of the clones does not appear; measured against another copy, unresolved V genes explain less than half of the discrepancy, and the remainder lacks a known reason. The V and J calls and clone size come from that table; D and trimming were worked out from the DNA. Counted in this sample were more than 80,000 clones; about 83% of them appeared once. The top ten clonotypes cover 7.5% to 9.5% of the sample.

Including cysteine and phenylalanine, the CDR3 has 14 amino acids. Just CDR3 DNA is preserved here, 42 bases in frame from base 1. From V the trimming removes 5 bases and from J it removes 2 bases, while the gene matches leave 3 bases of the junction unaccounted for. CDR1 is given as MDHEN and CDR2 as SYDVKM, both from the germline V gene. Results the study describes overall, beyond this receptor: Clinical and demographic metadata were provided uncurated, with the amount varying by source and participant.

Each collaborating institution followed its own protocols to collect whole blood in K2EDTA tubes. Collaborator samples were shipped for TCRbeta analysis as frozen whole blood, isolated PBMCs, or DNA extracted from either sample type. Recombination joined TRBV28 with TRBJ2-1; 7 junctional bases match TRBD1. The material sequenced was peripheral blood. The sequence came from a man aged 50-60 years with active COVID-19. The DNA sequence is TGTGCCAGCAGTCCAGGGGGAGCCTACAATGAGCAGTTCTTC. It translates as CASSPGGAYNEQFF.